A selection of T cell receptor beta chains follows, all from one sample in a study of cytomegalovirus exposure and HLA in healthy donors. Produced via immunoSEQ multiplex PCR; TCRdb's table is partial and in-frame only. The sample lists about 120,000 clones, 8% to 11% occurring once. The sample taken for sequencing was PBMCs. Every receptor here comes from a woman aged 18-35 years in good health and CMV-seropositive. CDR3s include the opening cysteine and the closing phenylalanine or tryptophan. The D gene is left open where the match is weak. Expanded clones get a size class; other rows say once, few or many, or leave the size out.

clone size	V gene	D gene	J gene	CDR3 DNA	CDR3 protein
.	TRBV30	.	TRBJ2-5	TGTGCCTGGAGTGCTGCGGTCGAGACCCAGTACTTC	CAWSAAVETQYF
.	TRBV29-1	TRBD2	TRBJ2-7	TGCAGCGTTGAATTGGCTAGCGGGAGGAGAGGCTACGAGCAGTACTTC	CSVELASGRRGYEQYF
few	TRBV29-1	TRBD2	TRBJ2-7	TGCAGCTCCCGGGAGGGAGGCTACGAGCAGTACTTC	CSSREGGYEQYF
few	TRBV11-3	TRBD1	TRBJ2-6	TGTGCCAGCAGCGCGGGGACAGGAACTGGGGCCAACGTCCTGACTTTC	CASSAGTGTGANVLTF
.	TRBV5-1	.	TRBJ1-4	TGCGCCAGCAGCTTGGCCGTGCAGGGATCTGCAACTAATGAAAAACTGTTTTTT	CASSLAVQGSATNEKLFF
few	TRBV5-1	.	TRBJ2-6	TGCGCCAGCAGCTTGTCGGGGAGCTCTGGGGCCAACGTCCTGACTTTC	CASSLSGSSGANVLTF
.	TRBV7-3	TRBD2	TRBJ2-1	TGTGCCAGCAGCAAGGGCGGCGGGAGTGTGAATGAGCAGTTCTTC	CASSKGGGSVNEQFF
.	TRBV5-1	TRBD1	TRBJ2-1	TGCGCCAGCAGCTTGGATGGGACAGGGGGCATCTATGAGCAGTTCTTC	CASSLDGTGGIYEQFF
.	TRBV30	TRBD1	TRBJ1-2	TGTGCCTGGAGTCACGGGGGACAGTATGGCTACACCTTC	CAWSHGGQYGYTF
.	TRBV10-3	TRBD2	TRBJ2-1	TGTGCCATCAGTGAGCGACTAGCGGACTACAATGAGCAGTTCTTC	CAISERLADYNEQFF
few	TRBV19	.	TRBJ2-1	TGTGCCAGCAGGGTAGGGAATGAGCAGTTCTTC	CASRVGNEQFF
few	TRBV25-1	TRBD2	TRBJ2-1	TGTGCCAGCAGGGGGGGGTTAGAGAGTGATGAGCAGTTCTTC	CASRGGLESDEQFF
.	TRBV19	.	TRBJ1-1	TGTGCCAGTAGTATGGCCAGGGCCACTGAAGCTTTCTTT	CASSMARATEAFF
.	TRBV7-8	.	TRBJ2-1	TGTGCCAGCAGCTTGGGACTTCATCCGAGCAATGAGCAGTTCTTC	CASSLGLHPSNEQFF
few	TRBV10-1	TRBD2	TRBJ2-3	TGCGCCAGTCGACTAGCGGGAGATGGCGATACGCAGTATTTT	CASRLAGDGDTQYF
.	TRBV7-2	.	TRBJ2-5	TGTGCCAGCAGCTTAGCTGGTAGCGGGACCCAGTACTTC	CASSLAGSGTQYF
.	TRBV25-1	TRBD1	TRBJ1-2	TGTGCCAGCAGTGAATCGGCAGGGGGCAGGAGTGGCTACACCTTC	CASSESAGGRSGYTF
few	TRBV14	.	TRBJ2-5	TGTGCCAGCAGCCAAGGACTCCCAGAGACCCAGTACTTC	CASSQGLPETQYF
few	TRBV5-1	TRBD1	TRBJ2-7	TGCGCCAGCAGCTTGGCGCCAGGGGGCGAGCAGTACTTC	CASSLAPGGEQYF
few	TRBV6-1	.	TRBJ1-1	TGTGCCAGCAGTGAACAGGGGTTAGGTGAAGCTTTCTTT	CASSEQGLGEAFF
.	TRBV18	TRBD2	TRBJ2-7	TGTGCCAGCTCCGGGACTAGCGGGGGGTACGAGCAGTACTTC	CASSGTSGGYEQYF
few	TRBV9	TRBD2	TRBJ2-1	TGTGCCAGCAGCCCACCTAGCGGGGGGTCCTACAATGAGCAGTTCTTC	CASSPPSGGSYNEQFF
.	TRBV9	.	TRBJ2-7	TGTGCCAGCAGCGTAGATCTAGCAGCGTCCTACGAGCAGTACTTC	CASSVDLAASYEQYF
.	TRBV29-1	TRBD1	TRBJ1-2	TGCAGCGCTCAAGTCGACAGGGGTGGCTACACCTTC	CSAQVDRGGYTF
few	TRBV4-1	.	TRBJ1-1	TGCGCCAGCAGCCAGGAGGCGACGGTGAACACTGAAGCTTTCTTT	CASSQEATVNTEAFF
.	TRBV19	.	TRBJ1-1	TGTGCCAGTAGTATTCTCCGTCGAGTTTTCTTT	CASSILRRVFF
.	TRBV7-6	.	TRBJ1-2	TGTGCCAGCAGCCGTGGACAAAAGGAGTCGGACTACACCTTC	CASSRGQKESDYTF
.	TRBV7-2	TRBD1	TRBJ2-5	TGTGCCAGCAGCTTATGGCAGGGGGTGGAAGAGACCCAGTACTTC	CASSLWQGVEETQYF
.	TRBV30	TRBD1	TRBJ1-5	TGTGCCTGCCGGGACAGAAATCAGCCCCAGCATTTT	CACRDRNQPQHF
few	TRBV5-4	.	TRBJ2-2	TGTGCCAGCAGCTTCCGGGACAAAAACACCGGGGAGCTGTTTTTT	CASSFRDKNTGELFF
.	TRBV19	.	TRBJ2-2	TGTGCCAGTAGGATCGGGACACTTAACACCGGGGAGCTGTTTTTT	CASRIGTLNTGELFF